Following are 10 T cell receptor beta chains from one sample sequenced in a study of shared clonotypes between healthy human individuals. The protocol was immunoSEQ multiplex PCR, while the TCRdb copy is restricted to in-frame clones and leaves out a portion. Among fewer than 700,000 clones listed, around 77% were seen once. The sequencing sample was made of PBMCs. The receptor source for this set is a middle-aged woman in good health. Some clones in this sample may be carry-over from other donors' samples.

The sample holds one count of this clone. J is TRBJ2-5 and V is TRBV11-2; TRBD2 aligns across 13 bases. J gave up 5 bases and V 4 bases, and 7 bases lay outside the gene matches. CDR3 length: 16 amino acids. The germline gives CDR1 SGHAT, CDR2 FQNNGV. The CDR3 DNA sequence: TGTGCCAGCAGCTACCGCGGACTAGCGGGAGCGGAGACCCAGTACTTC. Amino acids: CASSYRGLAGAETQYF.

CDR3 sequence (DNA): TGTGCTAGTGGTTTGCCTCCGGGACAGGGTCTCTACGAGCAGTACTTC. This gives the protein CASGLPPGQGLYEQYF. The V and J genes are TRBV12-5 and TRBJ2-7, with 9 positions matching TRBD1. Germline V CDR1 and CDR2: LGHNT, FRNRAP. V dropped 2 bases and J dropped 3; count of bases not matched to a gene: 8. The CDR3 runs 16 residues. The whole variable domain, remainder taken from reference TRBV12-5 and TRBJ2-7, is DARVTQTPRHKVTEMGQEVTMRCQPILGHNTVFWYRQTMMQGLELLAYFRNRAPLDDSGMPKDRFSAEMPDATLATLKIQPSEPRDSAVYFCASGLPPGQGLYEQYFGPGTRLTVT.

This rearrangement joins TRBV2 to TRBJ2-6; 11 positions agree with TRBD1. The CDR3 runs 18 residues. Germline V CDR1 and CDR2: SNHLY, FYNNEI. V shed 7 bases and J 0 bases; nucleotides not matched to a gene: 8. CDR3 sequence: CASTQFGTGGSGANVLTF. In DNA, the CDR3 is TGTGCCAGCACCCAATTCGGGACAGGGGGCTCTGGGGCCAACGTCCTGACTTTC.

Only one count was recorded for this clone. The genes are TRBV5-4 and TRBJ2-3; 13 bases match TRBD2. V lost 1 base and J lost 0; bases outside the gene matches: 5. In germline, CDR1 is SGHNT, CDR2 YYREEE (reference sequence). This CDR3 is built from 18 residues. CDR3 residues: CASSLPGLAGVSTDTQYF. CDR3 sequence (DNA): TGTGCCAGCAGCTTGCCCGGACTAGCGGGAGTGAGCACAGATACGCAGTATTTT.

This chain's CDR3 is CASSLVSGAAYEQYF. The CDR3 DNA is TGTGCCAGCAGCTTAGTTAGCGGGGCCGCCTACGAGCAGTACTTC. This chain links TRBV7-2 with TRBJ2-7; 8 bases map to TRBD2. The J segment lost 2 bases and the V segment lost 1 base, leaving 4 bases of the junction unmatched. CDR3 length: 15 residues. Germline V gene lookup returns CDR1 SGHTA and CDR2 FQGNSA. The variable domain in full, completed from reference TRBV7-2 and TRBJ2-7, reads GAGVSQSPSNKVTEKGKDVELRCDPISGHTALYWYRQSLGQGLEFLIYFQGNSAPDKSGLPSDRFSAERTGGSVSTLTIQRTQQEDSAVYLCASSLVSGAAYEQYFGPGTRLTVT.

To note about this clone: In the same sample, other DNA sequences code for this CDR3. V and J are TRBV5-1 and TRBJ1-4, with D perhaps TRBD1 (6 bases). Germline V gives CDR1 SGHRS, CDR2 YFSETQ. The CDR3 contains 15 residues. V was pared by 0 bases and J by 7 bases, with 13 bases between. The CDR3 sequence: CASSLAQGLGEKLFF. As DNA, the CDR3 is TGCGCCAGCAGCTTGGCACAGGGACTCGGTGAAAAACTGTTTTTT.

The rearrangement uses TRBV4-1 and TRBJ2-5; D is perhaps TRBD2 (5 bases). With the DNA end fitting TRBJ2-7 better, the J assignment may be wrong. In germline, CDR1 is MGHRA, CDR2 YSYEKL. The CDR3 is 16 amino acids. The CDR3 DNA reads TGCGCCAGCAGCCAACCGTTACTAGGCCTACAAACCGAGCAGTACTTC. Translation gives CASSQPLLGLQTEQYF.

This chain uses TRBV29-1 with TRBJ2-7; 7 bases are shared with TRBD1. V lost 8 bases and J lost 5; bases outside the gene matches: 9. Germline lookup yields CDR1 SQVTM and CDR2 ANQGSEA. This CDR3 is 12 amino acids long. CDR3 region: CSPSYRGHEQYF. CDR3 sequence (DNA): TGCAGCCCCTCCTACAGGGGCCACGAGCAGTACTTC.

The chain links TRBV28 to TRBJ1-2; D gene uncertain. Trimming cost V 4 bases and J 5 bases, with 17 bases left between them. There are 15 residues in the CDR3. Germline V gene data show CDR1 as MDHEN and CDR2 as SYDVKM. The CDR3 reads CASSWTALGVYGYTF. CDR3 in DNA: TGTGCCAGCAGTTGGACGGCCCTCGGCGTATATGGCTACACCTTC.

The chain links TRBV4-1 to TRBJ2-2, with 8 bases fitting TRBD1. Germline CDR1 is MGHRA and CDR2 is YSYEKL. J lost 5 bases, V lost 1 base, and 6 bases had no gene match. The CDR3 extends over 16 amino acids. CDR3 coding DNA: TGCGCCAGCAGCCAAGTTGACAGGGGAGGTACCGGGGAGCTGTTTTTT. Amino acids: CASSQVDRGGTGELFF.